What follows are 17 T cell receptor beta chains derived from one specimen sequenced in a study of PD-1 blockade in mismatch repair-deficient tumors. TCRdb's table, derived via immunoSEQ multiplex PCR, lists solely in-frame clones and lacks some. Here the sample spans some 130,000 clones, around nine tenths being singletons. The sequences come from peripheral blood, collected about 17 months after starting pembrolizumab. The receptors originated from an adult with mismatch repair-deficient cancer.

This clone has just one count. The V and J genes are TRBV19 and TRBJ2-1, with D hard to call. Germline V gives CDR1 LNHDA, CDR2 SQIVND (reference sequence). The ends were cut back, 2 bases at V and 3 bases at J, with 8 bases in the middle. The CDR3 runs to 14 residues. CDR3 DNA sequence: TGTGCCAGTAGTATACTTCACAGCTACAATGAGCAGTTCTTC. It codes for CASSILHSYNEQFF.

This clone was seen just once. The chain combines TRBV12-5 with TRBJ1-2; D call uncertain. The CDR3 sequence is 12 residues long. The V and J ends lost 0 bases and 7 bases respectively, with 6 bases between them. Germline assignment: CDR1 LGHNT and CDR2 FRNRAP. The CDR3 sequence is CASGLVRSGYTF. The CDR3 bases are TGTGCTAGTGGTTTGGTGCGTAGTGGCTACACCTTC. Variable domain in full (rest from reference TRBV12-5 and TRBJ1-2): DARVTQTPRHKVTEMGQEVTMRCQPILGHNTVFWYRQTMMQGLELLAYFRNRAPLDDSGMPKDRFSAEMPDATLATLKIQPSEPRDSAVYFCASGLVRSGYTFGSGTRLTVV.

V and J are TRBV6-1 and TRBJ1-2; TRBD1 agrees at 10 bases. Germline CDR1 and CDR2: MNHNS and SASEGT. The ends lost 5 bases at V and 8 bases at J; junction bases unmatched: 8. The CDR3 extends over 14 amino acids. The CDR3 nucleotides are TGTGCCAGCAGTCAGCCGGGACAGGGGAGAGGCTACACCTTC. Its protein is CASSQPGQGRGYTF.

This rearrangement joins TRBV9 to TRBJ2-3; TRBD2 matches 10 bases. The CDR3 spans 15 residues. V was pared by 0 bases and J by 7 bases, with 5 bases of the junction left unmatched. The germline gives CDR1 SGDLS, CDR2 YYNGEE. The DNA for the CDR3 is TGTGCCAGCAGCGTAGCTAGCGGGAGTACGTATACGCAGTATTTT. Its protein product is CASSVASGSTYTQYF.

V gene TRBV21-1 combines with J gene TRBJ2-3; TRBD2 was called by the table and not checked on the DNA. TRBV21-1 is tagged as a pseudogene. This CDR3 is built from 20 residues. CDR3 DNA: TGTGCCAGCAGCAAAGGACCTTTTTCGTTAGCGGGAGGGCCCCCAGATACGCAGTATTTT. It yields the protein CASSKGPFSLAGGPPDTQYF.

The chain has TRBV19 and TRBJ1-1, with D hard to call. In germline, CDR1 is LNHDA, CDR2 SQIVND (reference sequence). V was cut by 8 bases and J by 0 bases, with 10 bases left in between. The CDR3 has 13 amino acids. CDR3 coding DNA: TGTGCCAGTCATTACGGCTTGAACACTGAAGCTTTCTTT. Translation: CASHYGLNTEAFF.

The chain recombines TRBV21-1 with TRBJ2-5; the table's D call, TRBD1, was not checked against the DNA. TRBV21-1 is reported as a pseudogene. The CDR3 contains 13 residues. The CDR3: CASSIQGDETQYF. CDR3 coding DNA: TGTGCCAGCAGCATACAGGGCGATGAGACCCAGTACTTC.

The rearrangement uses TRBV4-3 and TRBJ2-7; TRBD2 matches 8 bases. The junction had 4 bases not matched to a gene; V was cut back by 1 base and J by 2 bases. The germline V gene has CDR1 LGHNA and CDR2 YSLEER. This CDR3 region has 15 residues. This CDR3 reads CASSQGRAGAYEQYF. The CDR3 coding sequence is TGCGCCAGCAGCCAAGGGAGAGCGGGGGCCTACGAGCAGTACTTC.

As to this clone: At one end the junction does not follow the germline gene, possibly because of a read error. The gene calls are TRBV29-1 and TRBJ1-2; possibly TRBD1 for D (5 bases). Germline V gene lookup returns CDR1 SQVTM and CDR2 ANQGSEA. The CDR3 runs to 15 residues. The chain's CDR3 is CSVQDEAGSIYGYTF. Here the CDR3 DNA reads TGCAGCGTTCAAGATGAAGCAGGGTCAATCTATGGCTACACCTTC.

CDR3 sequence: CASSQDRAVRDNTGELFF. The CDR3 bases are TGCGCCAGCAGCCAAGATAGGGCTGTGAGGGACAACACCGGGGAGCTGTTTTTT. The chain uses TRBV4-1 and TRBJ2-2, with D perhaps being TRBD1 or TRBD2 (5 bases each). Trimming pared 0 bases from V and 2 bases from J, leaving 16 bases between. Germline lookup yields CDR1 MGHRA and CDR2 YSYEKL. This CDR3 has 18 residues.

J is TRBJ1-1 and V is TRBV18; D is perhaps TRBD1 (5 bases). This CDR3 has 14 amino acids. V lost 5 bases, J lost 2 bases, and 12 bases lay in between. Germline V gene data show CDR1 as KGHSH and CDR2 as LQKENI. The CDR3 DNA follows: TGTGCCAGCTCAGTTGACAGAGCAAACACTGAAGCTTTCTTT. It codes for CASSVDRANTEAFF.

The chain has TRBV25-1 and TRBJ2-7; D is ambiguous. V lost 5 bases, J lost 3 bases, and 11 bases lay in between. The germline V gene encodes CDR1 MGHDK and CDR2 SYGVNS. The CDR3 is 13 amino acids. The CDR3 coding sequence is TGTGCCAGCAGTTCTGTAGGGTACTACGAGCAGTACTTC. This gives the protein CASSSVGYYEQYF.

CDR3 coding DNA: TGCGCCAGCAGGAAAGGGGGGAACACCGGGGAGCTGTTTTTT. This translates into CASRKGGNTGELFF. The chain employs TRBV10-2 and TRBJ2-2; D possibly corresponds to TRBD1 (6 bases). Trimming shortened V by 6 bases and J by 1 base, and 9 bases separated the two germline ends. Germline-derived CDR1 and CDR2 are WSHSY and SAAADI. CDR3 length equals 14 residues.

This sequence joins TRBV13 and TRBJ2-6; D is uncertain. The CDR3 extends over 16 amino acids. Germline V gene lookup returns CDR1 PRHDT and CDR2 FYEKMQ (reference sequence). Deletions cut 8 bases from V and 2 bases from J, with 16 bases between. CDR3 sequence (DNA): TGTGCCAGCTCCGAACTCGAGGTAGCTGGGGCCAACGTCCTGACTTTC. This translates into CASSELEVAGANVLTF. Complete variable domain (other parts from reference TRBV13 and TRBJ2-6): AAGVIQSPRHLIKEKRETATLKCYPIPRHDTVYWYQQGPGQDPQFLISFYEKMQSDKGSIPDRFSAQQFSDYHSELNMSSLELGDSALYFCASSELEVAGANVLTFGAGSRLTVL.

V usage is TRBV11-2 and J usage is TRBJ1-1; no firm D call. Per the germline V gene, CDR1 is SGHAT and CDR2 is FQNNGV. The CDR3 covers 13 residues. V shed 0 bases and J shed 7 bases, with 9 bases lying between them. In DNA, the CDR3 is TGTGCCAGCAGCTTAGATTTGTGGATTGAAGCTTTCTTT. It specifies CASSLDLWIEAFF.

V and J are TRBV10-2 and TRBJ2-7; no firm D call. The length of the CDR3 is 14 residues. In germline, CDR1 is WSHSY, CDR2 SAAADI. With 3 bases removed from V and 3 bases from J, the gap between germline ends came to 12 bases. Written as DNA, the CDR3 is TGCGCCAGCAGTGAAGGAACAGAGAACTACGAGCAGTACTTC. This encodes CASSEGTENYEQYF.

The V gene is TRBV7-6, the J gene TRBJ2-2, with 14 bases identical to TRBD2. Germline trimming cut 5 bases from V and 6 bases from J; bases unmatched to any gene: 5. The germline V gene has CDR1 SGHVS and CDR2 FNYEAQ. This CDR3 contains 16 residues. The CDR3 DNA reads as TGTGCCAGCAGCCAACGGACTAGCGGGAGGCCCGGGGAGCTGTTTTTT. This encodes CASSQRTSGRPGELFF. The complete variable domain, with remaining parts taken from reference TRBV7-6 and TRBJ2-2, reads GAGVSQSPRYKVTKRGQDVALRCDPISGHVSLYWYRQALGQGPEFLTYFNYEAQQDKSGLPNDRFSAERPEGSISTLTIQRTEQRDSAMYRCASSQRTSGRPGELFFGEGSRLTVL.